One sample yielded the 11 T cell receptor beta chains listed below, sequenced in a study of blood T cell repertoires in COVID-19. Some clones are missing from TCRdb's copy, which holds only in-frame ones; the method was immunoSEQ multiplex PCR. The table lists roughly 160,000 clones, around 82% of them singletons. Source material: peripheral blood. Receptors originate from a woman of 80 years or more with active or convalescent COVID-19.

The rearrangement uses TRBV3-1 (or the pseudogene TRBV3-2) and TRBJ2-7; TRBD2 aligns across 10 bases. Trimming at V came to 0 bases and at J to 0 bases, leaving 8 bases not matched to a gene. Germline V gene sequence: CDR1 LGHDT, CDR2 YNNKEL (reference sequence). The CDR3 totals 18 residues. Here the CDR3 reads CASSQDPSGSQSSYEQYF. In DNA form, the CDR3 reads TGTGCCAGCAGCCAAGACCCTAGCGGGAGCCAAAGCTCCTACGAGCAGTACTTC.

The V call is TRBV6-1, the J call TRBJ1-5; maybe TRBD1 (5 bases). The V gene's germline CDR1 is MNHNS and CDR2 SASEGT. This CDR3 comprises 14 residues. V dropped 3 bases and J dropped 5 bases, with 11 bases sitting between them. DNA of the CDR3: TGTGCCAGCAGTGAGACAGCAATCGATCAGCCCCAGCATTTT. Translation gives CASSETAIDQPQHF.

V usage is TRBV5-1 and J usage is TRBJ2-7; 7 bases fit TRBD1. The V segment lost 6 bases and the J segment 5 bases; nucleotides outside the gene matches: 8. The CDR3 length is 13 residues. The germline CDR1 and CDR2 sequences are SGHRS and YFSETQ. The CDR3 protein is CASTWDSSDEQYF. In DNA, the CDR3 is TGCGCCAGCACCTGGGACAGTTCGGACGAGCAGTACTTC.

This clone was observed a few times. The rearrangement uses TRBV11-3 and TRBJ1-2; tentatively, D is TRBD1 (5 bases). The CDR3 is made up of 14 amino acids. V gave up 1 base and J gave up 3 bases, with 9 bases separating them. Germline V gives CDR1 SGHNT, CDR2 YENEEA. The CDR3: CASSLGSRDYGYTF. CDR3 nucleotides: TGTGCCAGCAGCTTAGGGTCCAGGGACTATGGCTACACCTTC.

The rearrangement joins TRBV5-1 to TRBJ2-7; D possibly corresponds to TRBD2 (6 bases). Trimming left V 5 bases short and J 5 bases short, with 17 bases between. The CDR3 covers 14 residues. Germline values: CDR1 SGHRS, CDR2 YFSETQ. Here the CDR3 DNA reads TGCGCCAGCAGTCCCCGGGCGGGGACGAACGAGCAGTACTTC. Residues: CASSPRAGTNEQYF. Full variable domain (rest looked up from reference TRBV5-1 and TRBJ2-7): KAGVTQTPRYLIKTRGQQVTLSCSPISGHRSVSWYQQTPGQGLQFLFEYFSETQRNKGNFPGRFSGRQFSNSRSEMNVSTLELGDSALYLCASSPRAGTNEQYFGPGTRLTVT.

This chain uses TRBV6-5 with TRBJ1-1; 9 bases align to TRBD1. Germline CDR1 reads MNHEY; CDR2 reads SVGAGI. This CDR3 has 14 amino acids. V was clipped by 5 bases and J by 2 bases; unmatched bases: 3. The CDR3 coding sequence is TGTGCCAGCAGTCGGACAGGGGATAACACTGAAGCTTTCTTT. Translating gives CASSRTGDNTEAFF.

The chain is built from TRBV19 and TRBJ2-1; 9 bases align to TRBD2. The CDR3 extends over 14 amino acids. V lost 4 bases to trimming and J lost 7 bases; unmatched junction nucleotides: 5. Germline-derived CDR1 and CDR2 are LNHDA and SQIVND (reference sequence). CDR3 in amino acids: CASSRREGWNEQFF. The CDR3 DNA reads as TGTGCCAGTAGTAGGCGGGAGGGCTGGAATGAGCAGTTCTTC.

The chain employs TRBV6-2 or TRBV6-3 and TRBJ2-5; 8 bases line up with TRBD2. V dropped 2 bases and J dropped 5; count of bases not matched to a gene: 7. Germline V gene data show CDR1 as MNHEY and CDR2 as SVGEGT. The CDR3 contains 15 residues. The CDR3 here is CASSYGASGLETQYF. The CDR3 DNA reads as TGTGCCAGCAGTTACGGGGCTAGCGGGTTGGAGACCCAGTACTTC.

The sample holds a few counts of this clone. The J gene is TRBJ2-7, the V gene TRBV5-1; 8 bases line up with TRBD1. V was pared by 4 bases and J by 7 bases, with 10 bases of the junction left unmatched. The CDR3 contains 14 residues. The germline CDR1 and CDR2 sequences are SGHRS and YFSETQ. The CDR3 here is CASSGSGQVGEQYF. DNA for the CDR3: TGCGCCAGCAGCGGATCGGGACAGGTAGGGGAGCAGTACTTC.

Details on this clone: This sample also contains other DNA sequences that code for the same CDR3. The CDR3 nucleotides are TGTGCCAGCAGGGGGGGACTAGCGGGAGGACCTAGCACAGATACGCAGTATTTT. Encoded protein: CASRGGLAGGPSTDTQYF. The chain combines TRBV2 with TRBJ2-3; 15 nucleotides match TRBD2. CDR3 length: 18 residues. Losses at the gene ends were 6 bases for V and 0 bases for J; bases not matched to a gene: 7. The germline gives CDR1 SNHLY, CDR2 FYNNEI.

This rearrangement joins TRBV5-1 to TRBJ2-1; TRBD1 matches at 8 bases. The CDR3 loop spans 15 amino acids. J gave up 4 bases and V 3 bases, and 6 bases lay outside the gene matches. Germline V gene data show CDR1 as SGHRS and CDR2 as YFSETQ. CDR3 nucleotide sequence: TGCGCCAGCAGCTCGTCCCGGGACAGGTACAATGAGCAGTTCTTC. Amino acid sequence: CASSSSRDRYNEQFF.